At least ten counts were recorded for the clone carrying this T cell receptor beta chain. Antigen specificity is unknown. The sample belongs to a study of T cells after yellow fever vaccination. Study information: SMART-Seq v4 Ultra Low Input handled preparation of low-cell-number fractions.

Study-wide results and caveats: Clones from primary vaccination mostly reappeared after the booster (less than 98% CD4, around 90% CD8). A faster peak, day 5 versus 15, was reached by the weaker secondary response.

A universal primer site and UMIs were added as TCR cDNA was made by 5'RACE template switching. MiXCR, applied by TCRdb to the 5' RACE reads, yields one record per CDR3 protein. The table shows fewer than 150,000 distinct CDR3 sequences, with approximately 7.1% occurring only once. This CDR3 spans 15 amino acids. Germline V gene lookup returns CDR1 SGHTA and CDR2 FQGNSA. Trimming cost V 1 base and J 7 bases; bases outside gene matches: 9. This clonotype originated in a man in his late teens or twenties who received the YFV17D yellow fever vaccine. Specimen: CD4+ T cells sorted from PBMCs, collected 35 to 50 days after the first yellow fever vaccination. The V gene is TRBV7-2, the J gene TRBJ2-7; 8 bases are a match to TRBD2. The CDR3 here is CASSLGGGTSGEQYF. The CDR3 DNA is TGTGCCAGCAGCTTAGGCGGGGGGACTTCGGGGGAGCAGTACTTC.